This T cell receptor (beta chain) was captured by sequencing in a study of shared clonotypes between healthy human individuals. The study, taken as a whole, reports: Among a handful of donors, approximately 5% of naive CD4 clonotypes were found in common. Having only a few donors restricted how much genetic and exposure-history diversity was captured. Sampling covered nothing but blood. Tissue TCR repertoires likely differ from those found in blood.

This clone was observed a few times. Its target is unknown. This CDR3 region has 13 residues. Deletions cut 2 bases from V and 4 bases from J, with 8 bases between. CDR1 is GTSNPN and CDR2 is SVGIG in the germline V gene (reference sequence). The data were produced by immunoSEQ multiplex PCR, yet TCRdb's version contains in-frame clones alone and is incomplete. This sample yields around 700,000 clones, of which around 72% are seen a single time; about 1.8% belongs to the top ten. J is TRBJ2-2 and V is TRBV30; unclear D gene. The sequencing input was memory CD4+ T cells sorted from blood. Documented subset: CD45RA-negative fraction. This TCR came from a woman aged 30 to 39 in good health. The CDR3 loop reads CAWSRHLTGELFF. CDR3 in DNA: TGTGCCTGGAGTAGGCACCTCACCGGGGAGCTGTTTTTT. Variable domain in full (rest from reference TRBV30 and TRBJ2-2): SQTIHQWPATLVQPVGSPLSLECTVEGTSNPNLYWYRQAAGRGLQLLFYSVGIGQISSEVPQNLSASRPQDRQFILSSKKLLLSDSGFYLCAWSRHLTGELFFGEGSRLTVL.